This paragraph reports one TCR beta chain. The sample originates from a study of T-cell memory formation after mild COVID-19. In germline, CDR1 is SEHNR, CDR2 FQNEAQ (reference sequence). CDR3 length: 15 amino acids. V was cut by 1 base and J by 1 base, with 9 bases left in between. 5'RACE primed from the constant segment yielded TCR alpha and TCR beta cDNA libraries bearing sample barcodes and UMIs. One entry per CDR3 protein results from TCRdb running MiXCR on the 5' RACE reads. This sample has 300,000 to 400,000 distinct CDR3 sequences, with 13% to 15% found just once. This receptor was taken from a man aged 18 to 29 who had mild COVID-19 (a few samples of this study predate the infection). Cell type and time point are not known. V gene TRBV7-9 combines with J gene TRBJ2-3; D is undetermined. The specimen sequenced was PBMCs or a T cell subset sorted from them (not recorded which). CDR3 bases: TGTGCCAGCAGCTTAGGCCCAGGCCGCACAGATACGCAGTATTTT. Translation gives CASSLGPGRTDTQYF.